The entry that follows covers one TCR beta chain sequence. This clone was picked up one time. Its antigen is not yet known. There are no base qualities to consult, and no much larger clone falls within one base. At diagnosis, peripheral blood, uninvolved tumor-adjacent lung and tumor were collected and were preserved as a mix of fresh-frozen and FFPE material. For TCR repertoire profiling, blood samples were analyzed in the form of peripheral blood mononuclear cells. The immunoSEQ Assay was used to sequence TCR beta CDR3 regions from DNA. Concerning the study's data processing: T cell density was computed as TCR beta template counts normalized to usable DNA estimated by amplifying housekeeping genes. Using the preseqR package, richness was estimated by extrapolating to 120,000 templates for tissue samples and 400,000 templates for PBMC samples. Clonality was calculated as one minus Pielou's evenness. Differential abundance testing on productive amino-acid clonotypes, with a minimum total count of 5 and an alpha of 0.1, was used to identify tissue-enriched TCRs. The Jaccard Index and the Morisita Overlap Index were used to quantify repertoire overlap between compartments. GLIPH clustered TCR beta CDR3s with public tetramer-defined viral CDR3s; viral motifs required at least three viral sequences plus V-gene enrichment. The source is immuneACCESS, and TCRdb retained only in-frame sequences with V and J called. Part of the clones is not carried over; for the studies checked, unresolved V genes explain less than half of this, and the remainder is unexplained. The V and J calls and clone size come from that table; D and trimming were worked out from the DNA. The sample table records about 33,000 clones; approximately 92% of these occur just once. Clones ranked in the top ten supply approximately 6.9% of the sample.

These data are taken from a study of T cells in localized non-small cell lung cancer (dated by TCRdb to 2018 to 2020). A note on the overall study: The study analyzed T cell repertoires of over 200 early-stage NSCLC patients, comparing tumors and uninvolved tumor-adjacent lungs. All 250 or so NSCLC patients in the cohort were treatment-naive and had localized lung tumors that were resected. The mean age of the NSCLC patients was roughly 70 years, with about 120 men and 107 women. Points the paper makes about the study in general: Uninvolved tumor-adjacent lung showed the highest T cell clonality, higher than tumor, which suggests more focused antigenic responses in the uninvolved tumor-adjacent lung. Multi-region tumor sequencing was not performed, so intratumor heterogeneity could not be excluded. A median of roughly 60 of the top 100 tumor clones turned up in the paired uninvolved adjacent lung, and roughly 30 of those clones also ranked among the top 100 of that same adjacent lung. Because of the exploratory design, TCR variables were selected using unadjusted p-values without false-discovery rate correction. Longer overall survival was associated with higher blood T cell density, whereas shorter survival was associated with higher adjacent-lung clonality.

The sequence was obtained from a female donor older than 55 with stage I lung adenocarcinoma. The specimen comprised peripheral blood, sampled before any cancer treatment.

The CDR3 protein: CASSQLSGTGVSPLHF. In nucleotides, the sequence is TGCGCCAGCAGCCAGCTATCCGGGACAGGGGTTTCACCCCTCCACTTT. The chain joins TRBV5-1 to TRBJ1-6, with 10 bases matching TRBD1. Trimming removed 4 bases from V and 9 bases from J; the gene matches leave 10 bases unexplained. As encoded in the germline V gene, CDR1 is SGHRS while CDR2 is YFSETQ. The CDR3 measures 16 amino acids from cysteine to phenylalanine. Just the 48-base CDR3 DNA is kept, in frame starting at base 1.